The 26 T cell receptor beta chains listed next were all sequenced from one sample in a study of T cells in Graves' hyperthyroidism and ophthalmopathy. TCR beta CDR3 region amplification was performed from RNA transcripts. HTBI primers were employed in a first-round RT-PCR of the TCR CDR3. TCRdb re-analysed the multiplex PCR reads in MiXCR, keeping a single row per CDR3 protein. This table has under 350,000 distinct CDR3 sequences, about 25% appearing once. The sequenced sample was blood. The receptors stem from a man in his forties or fifties with Graves' hyperthyroidism that later progressed to Graves' ophthalmopathy.

This clonotype was detected only a few times. The V and J genes are TRBV7-9 and TRBJ2-5; possibly TRBD2 for D (5 bases). Germline-derived CDR1 and CDR2 are SEHNR and FQNEAQ (reference sequence). Deletions cut 8 bases from V and 1 base from J, with 20 bases between. The CDR3 totals 16 residues. The CDR3, as DNA: TGTGCCAGCGGAATCACACTAGGAGGAATCCAAGAGACCCAGTACTTC. This gives the protein CASGITLGGIQETQYF.

V gene TRBV20-1 combines with J gene TRBJ1-1; D is unresolved. Looked up from germline, CDR1 is DFQATT and CDR2 is SNEGSKA (reference sequence). The CDR3 length is 13 residues. V dropped 3 bases and J dropped 1 base, with 9 bases sitting between them. CDR3 bases: TGCAGTGCTAGGGAGCCTCCGAACACTGAAGCTTTCTTT. It codes for CSAREPPNTEAFF.

This clonotype was seen only a few times. The CDR3 reads CASSSFGQGATEAFF. DNA of the CDR3: TGTGCCAGCAGCTCGTTCGGACAGGGGGCGACTGAAGCTTTCTTT. The chain employs TRBV6-2 or TRBV6-3 and TRBJ1-1; 11 bases match TRBD1. Germline V gene sequence: CDR1 MNHEY, CDR2 SVGEGT. J was trimmed by 5 bases and V by 6 bases; bases with no gene match: 8. The CDR3 extends over 15 amino acids.

Written as DNA, the CDR3 is TGTGCCAGCAGTTACTCAGCTAGCGGGAGGGCCTACGAGCAGTACTTC. Its protein product is CASSYSASGRAYEQYF. The rearrangement joins TRBV6-2 or TRBV6-3 to TRBJ2-7, with TRBD2 identical over 12 bases. The germline V gene has CDR1 MNHEY and CDR2 SVGEGT. V dropped 0 bases and J dropped 2; count of bases not matched to a gene: 2. This CDR3 contains 16 residues.

This clonotype has at least ten counts. The V and J genes are TRBV11-1 and TRBJ2-5; D unclear. Per germline, CDR1 SGHAT and CDR2 FQDESV (reference sequence). The germline V and J ends were trimmed by 5 bases and 5 bases, with 15 bases remaining between them. The CDR3 loop spans 14 amino acids. This chain's CDR3 is CASSQRFAMETQYF. The DNA of the CDR3 is TGTGCCAGCAGCCAGAGATTCGCAATGGAGACCCAGTACTTC.

This clonotype was found a few times. The chain joins TRBV6-2 or TRBV6-3 to TRBJ1-1; D may be TRBD1 (5 bases). CDR3 length equals 14 residues. V was pared by 7 bases and J by 1 base, with 13 bases between. Germline values: CDR1 MNHEY, CDR2 SVGEGT. CDR3 residues: CASKTGLQNTEAFF. CDR3 nucleotides: TGTGCCAGCAAAACGGGACTACAGAACACTGAAGCTTTCTTT.

This clonotype was detected many times. The chain combines TRBV10-3 with TRBJ1-3; 8 nucleotides agree with TRBD1. The CDR3 is 15 amino acids. The V gene's germline CDR1 is ENHRY and CDR2 SYGVKD. V lost 9 bases, J lost 1 base, and 8 bases stayed unmatched. The CDR3 sequence is CAITLGTGSGNTIYF. DNA of the CDR3: TGTGCCATTACCTTGGGGACAGGATCTGGAAACACCATATATTTT.

This clonotype occurred many times. The rearrangement joins TRBV19 to TRBJ1-2; 10 positions agree with TRBD1. This CDR3 is 16 amino acids long. Germline CDR1 LNHDA, CDR2 SQIVND (reference sequence). Trimming removed 0 bases from V and 8 bases from J; junction bases left unmatched: 9. CDR3 amino acids: CASSIDSRDRGYGYTF. Written as DNA, the CDR3 is TGTGCCAGTAGTATAGATTCGAGGGACAGGGGCTACGGCTACACCTTC.

This clonotype was seen ten or more times. The J gene is TRBJ2-7, the V gene TRBV20-1; 10 nucleotides match TRBD2. CDR3 length: 13 amino acids. Germline CDR1 DFQATT, CDR2 SNEGSKA (reference sequence). The V gene end was trimmed by 2 bases and the J gene end by 5 bases; junction bases not matched to a gene: 3. In DNA, the CDR3 is TGCAGTGCTAGAACAGGGACTAGCGACGAGCAGTACTTC. This translates into CSARTGTSDEQYF.

The rearrangement joins TRBV6-2 or TRBV6-3 to TRBJ2-7, with 9 bases that match TRBD2. There are 16 residues in the CDR3. V was pared by 0 bases and J by 3 bases, with 6 bases of the junction left unmatched. CDR1 is MNHEY, CDR2 SVGEGT, per germline. The CDR3, as DNA: TGTGCCAGCAGTTACTCTGTGCTAGCGGGGAACTACGAGCAGTACTTC. Encoded protein: CASSYSVLAGNYEQYF.

The sample holds many counts of this clonotype. The chain has TRBV6-1 and TRBJ2-5; D remains ambiguous. V was clipped by 4 bases and J by 5 bases, with 14 bases between them. Germline CDR1 MNHNS, CDR2 SASEGT. The CDR3 loop spans 14 amino acids. CDR3 protein: CASSGRSAGETQYF. CDR3 bases: TGTGCCAGCAGTGGCAGATCGGCTGGGGAGACCCAGTACTTC.

This clonotype was counted ten times or more. The rearrangement uses TRBV19 and TRBJ2-5, with D unresolved. V gave up 6 bases and J gave up 1 base, with 9 bases separating them. This CDR3 is 13 amino acids long. Germline assignment: CDR1 LNHDA and CDR2 SQIVND (reference sequence). CDR3 in amino acids: CASRARGQETQYF. Written as DNA, the CDR3 is TGTGCCAGTAGGGCCCGAGGCCAAGAGACCCAGTACTTC.

The chain links TRBV20-1 to TRBJ1-5; tentative D call: TRBD1 (6 bases). The CDR3 spans 14 residues. With 3 bases removed from V and 2 bases from J, the gap between germline ends came to 11 bases. The germline gives CDR1 DFQATT, CDR2 SNEGSKA (reference sequence). CDR3 nucleotides: TGCAGTGCTAGTACGGGGGCCGGCAATCAGCCCCAGCATTTT. This translates into CSASTGAGNQPQHF.

This chain connects TRBV12-3 or TRBV12-4 to TRBJ1-5; 9 bases align to TRBD1. The junction had 6 bases not matched to a gene; V was cut back by 7 bases and J by 5 bases. This CDR3 region has 14 residues. This CDR3 reads CASTIRDRDQPQHF. Written as DNA, the CDR3 is TGTGCCAGCACCATCCGGGACAGGGATCAGCCCCAGCATTTT.

This clonotype was counted ten times or more. CDR3: CASSSTPAEQYF. CDR3 sequence (DNA): TGTGCCAGCAGCTCGACACCCGCGGAGCAGTACTTC. The J gene is TRBJ2-7, the V gene TRBV7-2, with unresolved D. Germline CDR1 SGHTA, CDR2 FQGNSA. The CDR3 consists of 12 residues. V lost 4 bases to trimming and J lost 7 bases, with 11 bases between them.

This clonotype appeared once. The chain combines TRBV30 with TRBJ2-7, with TRBD2 matching 8 bases. Trimming cost V 2 bases and J 2 bases; bases outside gene matches: 5. Germline V CDR1 and CDR2: GTSNPN, SVGIG (reference sequence). There are 14 residues in the CDR3. The CDR3 DNA is TGTGCCTGGAGTTCCTGGACTAGCCCCTACGAGCAGTACTTC. It translates to CAWSSWTSPYEQYF.

This clonotype has ten or more counts. The chain is built from TRBV14 and TRBJ2-1; D is unresolved. Looked up from germline, CDR1 is SGHDN and CDR2 is FVKESK. Trimming took off 1 base at V and 1 base at J, with 8 bases between the two ends. The CDR3 is 15 residues long. The CDR3 loop is CASSQGVSSYNEQFF. The CDR3 DNA sequence: TGTGCCAGCAGCCAAGGGGTTTCATCCTACAATGAGCAGTTCTTC.

This clonotype was recorded many times. V usage is TRBV18 and J usage is TRBJ1-5, with D uncertain. V lost 5 bases and J 0 bases, leaving 5 bases between the germline ends. From germline, CDR1 is KGHSH and CDR2 LQKENI. This CDR3 has 13 amino acids. The CDR3 bases are TGTGCCAGCTCAACAGCTAGCAATCAGCCCCAGCATTTT. It yields the protein CASSTASNQPQHF.

This clonotype was seen ten or more times. The rearrangement links TRBV20-1 to TRBJ1-6; 8 nucleotides align to TRBD1. Trimming took 6 bases from V and 5 from J; bases not matched to a gene: 6. The CDR3 is made up of 14 amino acids. Per the germline V gene, CDR1 is DFQATT and CDR2 is SNEGSKA (reference sequence). The CDR3 bases are TGCAGTGCAACCGGGACAGGAGATAATTCACCCCTCCACTTT. Translating it yields CSATGTGDNSPLHF.

This clonotype has at least ten counts. The chain couples TRBV5-1 to TRBJ2-7; 9 bases are shared with TRBD2. Trimming took 0 bases from V and 1 from J; bases not matched to a gene: 2. The CDR3 extends over 15 amino acids. The germline V gene has CDR1 SGHRS and CDR2 YFSETQ. CDR3 protein: CASSLGLADSYEQYF. The DNA for the CDR3 is TGCGCCAGCAGCTTGGGACTAGCGGATTCCTACGAGCAGTACTTC.

This clonotype was counted many times. The genes are TRBV18 and TRBJ2-5; no reliable D call. The CDR3 has 13 amino acids. V was pared by 6 bases and J by 6 bases, with 14 bases between. CDR1 is KGHSH, CDR2 LQKENI, per germline. CDR3 region: CASSPGLHQTQYF. The CDR3 bases are TGTGCCAGCTCCCCCGGTCTTCATCAGACCCAGTACTTC.

This clonotype was counted many times. Germline is not matched at one junction end, which may reflect a read error. The chain recombines TRBV7-3 with TRBJ1-5; TRBD1 agrees at 7 bases. Germline loops: CDR1 SGHTA, CDR2 FQGTGA. The CDR3 is made up of 13 amino acids. This CDR3 reads CASSVDRDQPQHF. The CDR3 DNA reads TGTGCCAGCAGCGTTGACAGGGATCAACCCCAGCATTTT.

This clonotype was counted at least ten times. The chain recombines TRBV5-6 with TRBJ1-5; D gene uncertain. The V and J ends lost 5 bases and 7 bases respectively, with 16 bases between them. This CDR3 has 14 amino acids. Per germline, CDR1 SGHDT and CDR2 YYEEEE. CDR3 region: CASSLSRQWQPQHF. The DNA of the CDR3 is TGTGCCAGCAGTTTGTCTAGGCAGTGGCAGCCCCAGCATTTT.

This chain uses TRBV20-1 with TRBJ1-1; D is undetermined. Trimming took off 2 bases at V and 2 bases at J, with 9 bases between the two ends. The CDR3 sequence is 13 residues long. Germline CDR1 is DFQATT and CDR2 is SNEGSKA (reference sequence). CDR3 sequence reads: CSARTDGNTEAFF. CDR3 nucleotide sequence: TGCAGTGCTAGAACGGACGGAAACACTGAAGCTTTCTTT.

This clonotype was recorded at least ten times. The gene calls are TRBV6-5 and TRBJ1-2; D might be TRBD1 (5 bases). The CDR3 runs 13 residues. Germline-derived CDR1 and CDR2 are MNHEY and SVGAGI. Trimming took 6 bases from V and 6 from J, leaving 14 bases between them. The DNA of the CDR3 is TGTGCCAGCAGGCCGGGGGGGGGAGATGGCTACACCTTC. Residues: CASRPGGGDGYTF.

CDR3 nucleotide sequence: TGCAGTGCCAAACAGGGGTCCCTAGAAGCTTTCTTT. It codes for CSAKQGSLEAFF. V usage is TRBV20-1 and J usage is TRBJ1-1, with 7 bases lining up with TRBD1. V was pared by 6 bases and J by 8 bases, with 9 bases of the junction left unmatched. In germline, CDR1 is DFQATT, CDR2 SNEGSKA (reference sequence). This CDR3 is built from 12 residues.